The rows below give T cell receptor beta chains drawn from one sample of a study of blood T cell repertoires in COVID-19. TCRdb's copy holds only in-frame clones and misses some; the assay was immunoSEQ multiplex PCR. In the table there are some 100,000 clones, more than 80% of which are singletons. The sequenced sample consisted of peripheral blood. These receptors were taken from a human donor in a cohort sampled during active COVID-19. CDR3s include the opening cysteine and the closing phenylalanine or tryptophan. The D gene is left open where the match is weak. Part of the rows lack a size; the others show once, few, many or a class for expanded clones.

v_call	d_call	clone_size	cdr3_length	j_call	cdr3_aa	cdr3_nt
TRBV6-5	TRBD1	once	15	TRBJ2-5	CASSYTNDRAETQYF	TGTGCCAGCAGTTACACGAATGACAGGGCTGAGACCCAGTACTTC
TRBV2	TRBD2	.	16	TRBJ2-2	CASSELGLANTGELFF	TGTGCCAGCAGTGAACTAGGACTAGCAAACACCGGGGAGCTGTTTTTT
TRBV6-4	.	.	14	TRBJ2-1	CAGSEAPGLGRQFF	TGTGCCGGCAGTGAGGCCCCGGGTCTTGGCCGGCAGTTCTTC
TRBV7-2	TRBD2	.	15	TRBJ2-1	CASSLGSGGYNEQFF	TGTGCCAGCAGCTTAGGTAGCGGGGGATACAATGAGCAGTTCTTC
TRBV29-1	.	.	13	TRBJ1-2	CSVGRQGNYGYTF	TGCAGCGTCGGTCGGCAGGGGAACTATGGCTACACCTTC
TRBV27	.	.	14	TRBJ2-7	CASSPLQGRHEQYF	TGTGCCAGCAGTCCACTACAGGGTCGCCACGAGCAGTACTTC
TRBV3-1/TRBV3-2	.	.	15	TRBJ2-5	CASSQDGTQPETQYF	TGTGCCAGCAGCCAAGATGGGACACAACCCGAGACCCAGTACTTC
TRBV7-6	TRBD2	.	15	TRBJ2-7	CASSITSGTNYEQYF	TGTGCCAGCAGCATAACTAGCGGGACAAACTACGAGCAGTACTTC
TRBV6-5	.	.	10	TRBJ1-1	CASGNTEAFF	TGTGCCAGCGGCAACACTGAAGCTTTCTTT
TRBV27	TRBD1	.	16	TRBJ2-6	CASSFIDRAGANVLTF	TGTGCCAGCAGCTTTATCGACAGGGCTGGGGCCAACGTCCTGACTTTC
TRBV5-1	TRBD1	.	13	TRBJ1-4	CASSTGGNEKLFF	TGCGCCAGCTCGACAGGGGGGAACGAAAAACTGTTTTTT
TRBV7-2	TRBD2	.	15	TRBJ2-7	CASRQADGRSYEQYF	TGTGCCAGCAGGCAAGCGGACGGGAGGAGCTACGAGCAGTACTTC
TRBV21-1	.	.	15	TRBJ2-7	CASSRTVAPDYEQYF	TGTGCCAGCAGCAGGACAGTCGCTCCGGACTACGAGCAGTACTTC
TRBV3-1/TRBV3-2	TRBD1	.	18	TRBJ2-2	CASSQELSGQGVTGELFF	TGTGCCAGCAGCCAAGAATTGTCGGGACAGGGGGTCACCGGGGAGCTGTTTTTT
TRBV3-1/TRBV3-2	TRBD1	.	15	TRBJ1-1	CASSQDRQGSAEAFF	TGTGCCAGCAGCCAAGACAGACAGGGTTCTGCTGAAGCTTTCTTT
TRBV7-2	TRBD2	.	16	TRBJ2-3	CASSPGTSGPTDTQYF	TGTGCCAGCAGCCCCGGGACTAGCGGTCCCACAGATACGCAGTATTTT
TRBV5-8	.	.	13	TRBJ1-4	CASSLARNEKLFF	TGTGCCAGCAGCTTAGCGAGAAATGAAAAACTGTTTTTT
TRBV28	.	.	14	TRBJ2-3	CASSRDISTDTQYF	TGTGCCAGCAGTCGGGACATATCCACAGATACGCAGTATTTT
TRBV2	TRBD1	.	15	TRBJ1-1	CASSEDRGRGTEAFF	TGTGCCAGCAGTGAAGACAGGGGGCGCGGAACTGAAGCTTTCTTT
TRBV2	.	few	15	TRBJ1-2	CASSEYQKISYGYTF	TGTGCCAGCAGTGAATACCAAAAAATCAGCTATGGCTACACCTTC
TRBV5-4	TRBD2	.	16	TRBJ2-7	CASSTSGVAGAGEQYF	TGTGCCAGCAGTACCAGCGGGGTAGCGGGGGCGGGGGAGCAGTACTTC
TRBV5-5	TRBD1	.	14	TRBJ1-4	CASSLGQGGEKLFF	TGTGCCAGCAGCCTTGGACAGGGAGGTGAAAAACTGTTTTTT
TRBV11-3	.	.	13	TRBJ1-1	CASRVGRITEAFF	TGTGCCAGCCGAGTGGGGAGGATCACTGAAGCTTTCTTT
TRBV5-6	.	.	14	TRBJ2-5	CASSFGYSGETQYF	TGTGCCAGCAGCTTTGGGTATTCCGGGGAGACCCAGTACTTC